Each of the 10 T cell receptor beta chains below was sequenced from the same sample in a study of T cells after posttransplantation cyclophosphamide. Assay used: immunoSEQ multiplex PCR; TCRdb lists only in-frame clones, some missing. The sample contains more than 30,000 clones, about nine tenths of which appear only once. Cells defined as naive were viable CD3+CD4+ or CD3+CD8+ and CCR7+CD45RA+CD45RO-CD95-CD27+CD28+. What was sequenced was naive CD4+ T cells sorted from PBMCs. The origin of the receptors is an older woman in good health, CMV-negative, and a related stem cell transplant donor.

This chain links TRBV5-4 with TRBJ2-7; 12 positions match TRBD2. Per the germline V gene, CDR1 is SGHNT and CDR2 is YYREEE (reference sequence). J was trimmed by 4 bases and V by 4 bases; bases with no gene match: 12. The CDR3 has 17 residues. In DNA, the CDR3 is TGTGCCAGCAGCCCTGGGGGGGGACTAGCGGGCGTTTACGAGCAGTACTTC. It is translated as CASSPGGGLAGVYEQYF.

This clone was detected only once. This CDR3 is CASSYRSSYEQYF. The CDR3 DNA is TGTGCCAGCAGTTACAGGAGCTCCTACGAGCAGTACTTC. The rearrangement uses TRBV28 and TRBJ2-7; TRBD1 might be the D (5 bases). CDR3 length: 13 amino acids. Germline CDR1 is MDHEN and CDR2 is SYDVKM. Between the trimmed V and J ends, which lost 4 bases and 0 bases, there was a span of 7 bases.

The chain joins TRBV6-1 to TRBJ2-1, with 7 bases fitting TRBD2. Germline loops: CDR1 MNHNS, CDR2 SASEGT. The CDR3 spans 13 residues. V shed 4 bases and J 10 bases; nucleotides not matched to a gene: 7. The CDR3 DNA is TGTGCCAGCAGTGGGATAGCGGGCACAGAGCAGTTCTTC. Its translation is CASSGIAGTEQFF.

The V and J genes are TRBV5-1 and TRBJ2-1; 7 nucleotides match TRBD1. Germline CDR1 reads SGHRS; CDR2 reads YFSETQ. With V trimmed by 4 bases and J by 3 bases, 10 bases remained unmatched. The CDR3 loop spans 16 amino acids. The CDR3, as DNA: TGCGCCAGCAGCCTAACAGGGGCCGGCGTCTACAATGAGCAGTTCTTC. Translating gives CASSLTGAGVYNEQFF.

The genes are TRBV28 and TRBJ2-7, with D perhaps matching TRBD1 (6 bases). Germline-derived CDR1 and CDR2 are MDHEN and SYDVKM. The V and J ends lost 6 bases and 4 bases respectively, with 13 bases between them. The CDR3 is 13 amino acids. CDR3 loop: CASRLQGSYEQYF. The CDR3 region has the DNA TGTGCCAGCAGGCTACAGGGAAGTTACGAGCAGTACTTC. Using reference TRBV28 and TRBJ2-7 for the parts outside the CDR3, the full variable domain is DVKVTQSSRYLVKRTGEKVFLECVQDMDHENMFWYRQDPGLGLRLIYFSYDVKMKEKGDIPEGYSVSREKKERFSLILESASTNQTSMYLCASRLQGSYEQYFGPGTRLTVT.

Note on this clone: Mismatch with germline at one junction end may stem from a read error. The J gene is TRBJ1-2, the V gene TRBV7-9, with 8 bases fitting TRBD1. Looked up from germline, CDR1 is SEHNR and CDR2 is FQNEAQ (reference sequence). CDR3 length equals 12 residues. Here the CDR3 reads CASSSGRQGTFF. CDR3 coding DNA: TGTGCCAGCAGCTCAGGACGACAGGGGACTTTTTTC.

This rearrangement joins TRBV7-2 to TRBJ2-1; D uncertain. Germline assignment: CDR1 SGHTA and CDR2 FQGNSA. This CDR3 comprises 13 residues. V lost 0 bases and J lost 10, with 10 bases in between. In DNA form, the CDR3 reads TGTGCCAGCAGCTTAGCGGTCTATCGGGAGCAGTTCTTC. This sequence encodes CASSLAVYREQFF.

This rearrangement joins TRBV7-4 to TRBJ2-2; possibly TRBD1 for D (5 bases). Germline loops: CDR1 SGHVT, CDR2 SQSDAQ. V was clipped by 5 bases and J by 1 base, with 14 bases between them. The CDR3 covers 16 residues. DNA for the CDR3: TGTGCCAGCAGCCCATGGGCAGGGCTGAACACCGGGGAGCTGTTTTTT. Its protein product is CASSPWAGLNTGELFF.

The chain links TRBV28 to TRBJ1-5, with D perhaps matching TRBD1 (5 bases). Trimming stripped 1 base from V and 2 bases from J, with 9 bases between. Germline CDR1 reads MDHEN; CDR2 reads SYDVKM. The CDR3 totals 15 residues. In nucleotides, the CDR3 is TGTGCCAGCAGTTTATCAGGGAGGGGCAATCAGCCCCAGCATTTT. This translates into CASSLSGRGNQPQHF.

This sequence joins TRBV5-1 and TRBJ1-1, with TRBD1 matching 9 bases. Germline loops: CDR1 SGHRS, CDR2 YFSETQ. Trimming removed 4 bases from V and 4 bases from J; junction bases left unmatched: 8. The CDR3 loop spans 15 amino acids. CDR3 nucleotide sequence: TGCGCCAGCAGCCATACGGGACAGGGCGGCACTGAAGCTTTCTTT. This translates into CASSHTGQGGTEAFF.